Listed below are T cell receptor beta chains from one sample, sequenced in a study of somatic mutations in cytotoxic T cells in rheumatoid arthritis. TCRdb's table, derived via immunoSEQ multiplex PCR, lists solely in-frame clones and lacks some. Among 9,000 to 9,500 clones listed, roughly 85% were seen once. The sequencing sample was made of CD8+ T cells sorted from blood. The receptors here all came from an adult with rheumatoid arthritis. Each CDR3 is given with its conserved first and last residue. The D gene is left open where the match is weak. Only some rows state a clone size, as once, few, many or a class for expanded clones.

size: .; V: TRBV27; J: TRBJ2-7; D: TRBD2; length: 16; CDR3: CASSLEGTSGSYEQYF; DNA: TGTGCCAGCAGTTTAGAAGGGACTAGCGGATCCTACGAGCAGTACTTC
size: .; V: TRBV5-1; J: TRBJ2-7; D: TRBD1; length: 15; CDR3: CASSPGQGSVREQYF; DNA: TGCGCCAGCAGCCCCGGACAGGGTTCGGTTCGCGAGCAGTACTTC
size: .; V: TRBV27; J: TRBJ2-1; D: .; length: 14; CDR3: CASRADYFYNEQFF; DNA: TGTGCCAGCAGGGCGGACTACTTCTACAATGAGCAGTTCTTC
size: few; V: TRBV11-2; J: TRBJ2-2; D: .; length: 13; CDR3: CASSSLPGRELFF; DNA: TGTGCCAGCAGCTCCCTGCCGGGGCGGGAGCTGTTTTTT
size: .; V: TRBV7-8; J: TRBJ2-3; D: TRBD2; length: 17; CDR3: CASSMRGLAGGTDTQYF; DNA: TGTGCCAGCAGCATGCGGGGACTAGCGGGGGGCACAGATACGCAGTATTTT
size: .; V: TRBV19; J: TRBJ2-2; D: .; length: 12; CDR3: CASIGGTGELFF; DNA: TGTGCCAGTATCGGTGGCACCGGGGAGCTGTTTTTT
size: .; V: TRBV19; J: TRBJ2-1; D: .; length: 17; CDR3: CASSIGARRSSYNEQFF; DNA: TGTGCCAGTAGTATAGGAGCACGGAGAAGCTCCTACAATGAGCAGTTCTTC
size: .; V: TRBV19; J: TRBJ2-4; D: .; length: 13; CDR3: CASSEGNKNIQYF; DNA: TGTGCCAGTAGTGAGGGAAACAAAAACATTCAGTACTTC
size: .; V: TRBV9; J: TRBJ2-2; D: .; length: 13; CDR3: CASSVLTGGELFF; DNA: TGTGCCAGCAGCGTACTTACGGGCGGGGAGCTGTTTTTT
size: .; V: TRBV28; J: TRBJ2-1; D: .; length: 15; CDR3: CASSLSGNSYNEQFF; DNA: TGTGCCAGCAGTTTATCAGGTAACTCCTACAATGAGCAGTTCTTC
size: .; V: TRBV4-1; J: TRBJ2-1; D: TRBD2; length: 13; CDR3: CASSRTSSNEQFF; DNA: TGCGCCAGCAGCCGGACTAGTAGCAATGAGCAGTTCTTC
size: .; V: TRBV4-1; J: TRBJ1-2; D: .; length: 15; CDR3: CASSQAVRSTYGYTF; DNA: TGCGCCAGCAGCCAAGCTGTCAGGTCGACCTATGGCTACACCTTC
size: few; V: TRBV29-1; J: TRBJ1-2; D: TRBD1; length: 14; CDR3: CSVKGQGLNYGYTF; DNA: TGCAGCGTGAAGGGACAGGGGTTAAACTATGGCTACACCTTC
size: .; V: TRBV27; J: TRBJ1-2; D: .; length: 16; CDR3: CASRENLDSSNYGYTF; DNA: TGTGCCAGCAGAGAAAACTTGGACAGCTCTAACTATGGCTACACCTTC
size: .; V: TRBV27; J: TRBJ1-2; D: .; length: 16; CDR3: CASSLFGFPGDYGYTF; DNA: TGTGCCAGCAGTTTATTCGGGTTCCCAGGGGACTATGGCTACACCTTC
size: .; V: TRBV27; J: TRBJ1-5; D: .; length: 15; CDR3: CASSLSGGRNRPQHF; DNA: TGTGCCAGCAGTTTATCCGGGGGACGCAATCGGCCCCAGCATTTT
size: .; V: TRBV6-6; J: TRBJ2-5; D: .; length: 12; CDR3: CASSWDSETQYF; DNA: TGTGCCAGCAGTTGGGACTCAGAGACCCAGTACTTC
size: .; V: TRBV4-3; J: TRBJ2-7; D: .; length: 15; CDR3: CASSQEGRGSYEQYF; DNA: TGCGCCAGCAGCCAAGAGGGGCGCGGCTCCTACGAGCAGTACTTC
size: .; V: TRBV4-1; J: TRBJ2-1; D: .; length: 13; CDR3: CASSQDIRGAQFF; DNA: TGCGCCAGCAGCCAAGATATTCGGGGGGCGCAGTTCTTC
size: .; V: TRBV6-4; J: TRBJ2-1; D: TRBD2; length: 14; CDR3: CASSGLAGGNEQFF; DNA: TGTGCCAGCAGTGGACTAGCGGGGGGCAATGAGCAGTTCTTC
size: .; V: TRBV15; J: TRBJ2-1; D: .; length: 14; CDR3: CATSRGEMYNEQFF; DNA: TGTGCCACCAGCAGAGGAGAGATGTACAATGAGCAGTTCTTC
size: .; V: TRBV5-6; J: TRBJ2-7; D: .; length: 14; CDR3: CASSLDTGSGEQYF; DNA: TGTGCCAGCAGCTTGGACACAGGGTCCGGCGAGCAGTACTTC
size: .; V: TRBV10-1; J: TRBJ2-5; D: .; length: 17; CDR3: CASSGKSSIWREETQYF; DNA: TGCGCCAGCAGTGGCAAATCCTCAATATGGAGGGAAGAGACCCAGTACTTC
size: .; V: TRBV2; J: TRBJ2-7; D: TRBD1; length: 15; CDR3: CASRGTGGFFHEQYF; DNA: TGTGCCAGCAGAGGGACAGGGGGGTTTTTCCACGAGCAGTACTTC
size: .; V: TRBV2; J: TRBJ1-1; D: .; length: 14; CDR3: CASSPIWGNTEAFF; DNA: TGTGCCAGCAGCCCGATCTGGGGGAACACTGAAGCTTTCTTT
size: .; V: TRBV5-3; J: TRBJ1-2; D: .; length: 15; CDR3: CARSPDGKKNPGYTF; DNA: TGTGCCAGAAGCCCGGACGGGAAGAAGAACCCAGGCTACACCTTC
size: .; V: TRBV2; J: TRBJ2-7; D: .; length: 15; CDR3: CASSEGFKDFYEQYF; DNA: TGTGCCAGCAGTGAGGGGTTTAAAGATTTCTACGAGCAGTACTTC
size: .; V: TRBV21-1; J: TRBJ1-2; D: .; length: 14; CDR3: CASSMGTANYGYTF; DNA: TGTGCCAGCAGCATGGGTACAGCTAACTATGGCTACACCTTC
size: .; V: TRBV2; J: TRBJ2-7; D: .; length: 15; CDR3: CASSDTRKRAEMEYF; DNA: TGTGCCAGCAGTGATACGAGGAAGAGGGCCGAGATGGAGTACTTC
size: .; V: TRBV6-1; J: TRBJ1-2; D: TRBD1; length: 15; CDR3: CASSTRGPTPYGYTF; DNA: TGTGCCAGCAGCACCAGGGGGCCTACCCCCTATGGCTACACTTTC
size: .; V: TRBV6-5; J: TRBJ1-1; D: .; length: 13; CDR3: CASKLQENTEAFF; DNA: TGTGCCAGCAAATTACAGGAGAACACTGAAGCTTTCTTT
size: .; V: TRBV27; J: TRBJ2-3; D: .; length: 16; CDR3: CASSPAYGGHRDTQYF; DNA: TGTGCCAGCAGTCCCGCATATGGGGGGCATCGAGATACGCAGTATTTT
size: .; V: TRBV9; J: TRBJ1-1; D: .; length: 14; CDR3: CASSVGDGNTEAFF; DNA: TGTGCCAGCAGCGTGGGGGACGGTAACACTGAAGCTTTCTTT
size: .; V: TRBV6-6; J: TRBJ1-1; D: .; length: 13; CDR3: CASSYRANTEAFF; DNA: TGTGCCAGCAGTTACAGGGCGAACACTGAAGCTTTCTTT
size: .; V: TRBV7-5; J: TRBJ1-2; D: .; length: 14; CDR3: CARSLARFPKGYTF; DNA: TGTGCCAGAAGCTTAGCTCGGTTTCCCAAAGGCTACACCTTC
size: .; V: TRBV19; J: TRBJ2-1; D: .; length: 14; CDR3: CASSTGSSYNEQFF; DNA: TGTGCCAGTAGTACGGGGAGCTCCTACAATGAGCAGTTCTTC
size: .; V: TRBV4-1; J: TRBJ1-3; D: .; length: 15; CDR3: CASSQERDIGNTIYF; DNA: TGCGCCAGCAGCCAAGAAAGGGACATTGGAAACACCATATATTTT
size: .; V: TRBV6-1; J: TRBJ1-2; D: .; length: 17; CDR3: CASSEYRQAGWNYGYTF; DNA: TGTGCCAGCAGTGAATACCGACAGGCGGGATGGAACTATGGCTACACCTTC
size: .; V: TRBV10-1; J: TRBJ1-5; D: .; length: 12; CDR3: CASSNGNQPQHF; DNA: TGCGCCAGCAGTAACGGAAATCAGCCCCAGCATTTT
size: few; V: TRBV4-3; J: TRBJ1-2; D: .; length: 13; CDR3: CASSQDTRAGYTF; DNA: TGCGCCAGCAGCCAAGATACTCGGGCTGGCTACACCTTC
size: .; V: TRBV5-6; J: TRBJ2-7; D: TRBD1; length: 16; CDR3: CASSSDPGTGSDEQYF; DNA: TGTGCCAGCAGCTCGGACCCCGGGACAGGGTCGGACGAGCAGTACTTC
size: .; V: TRBV13; J: TRBJ2-3; D: .; length: 13; CDR3: CASSSRGPDTQYF; DNA: TGTGCCAGCAGCTCCAGGGGCCCAGATACGCAGTATTTT
size: .; V: TRBV5-1; J: TRBJ1-1; D: .; length: 13; CDR3: CASSLEGNTEAFF; DNA: TGCGCCAGCAGCTTGGAAGGGAACACTGAAGCTTTCTTT
size: .; V: TRBV7-8; J: TRBJ2-3; D: .; length: 16; CDR3: CASSLRRVRSTDTQYF; DNA: TGTGCCAGCAGCTTAAGGAGAGTACGTAGCACAGATACGCAGTATTTT
size: .; V: TRBV4-3; J: TRBJ1-1; D: .; length: 13; CDR3: CASSPGFRTEAFF; DNA: TGCGCCAGCAGCCCGGGGTTCCGAACTGAAGCTTTCTTT
size: .; V: TRBV7-9; J: TRBJ2-2; D: TRBD2; length: 16; CDR3: CATNDPGREITGELFF; DNA: TGTGCTACTAACGACCCGGGGCGGGAGATCACCGGGGAGCTGTTTTTT
size: .; V: TRBV11-3; J: TRBJ1-1; D: .; length: 16; CDR3: CASSLGIGRPNTEAFF; DNA: TGTGCCAGCAGCTTAGGAATTGGTCGACCGAACACTGAAGCTTTCTTT
size: once; V: TRBV13; J: TRBJ2-3; D: TRBD2; length: 15; CDR3: CASSFGTSGTDTQYF; DNA: TGTGCCAGCAGCTTCGGGACTAGCGGGACAGATACGCAGTATTTT
size: .; V: TRBV19; J: TRBJ1-5; D: .; length: 15; CDR3: CATQHHGASNQPQHF; DNA: TGTGCCACCCAACATCACGGGGCTAGCAATCAGCCCCAGCATTTT
size: .; V: TRBV19; J: TRBJ2-1; D: TRBD2; length: 15; CDR3: CASSPGTSNGNEQFF; DNA: TGTGCCAGTAGTCCCGGGACTAGCAATGGTAATGAGCAGTTCTTC
size: .; V: TRBV6-4; J: TRBJ2-3; D: .; length: 14; CDR3: CASSEALATDTQYF; DNA: TGTGCCAGCAGTGAGGCCCTAGCGACAGATACGCAGTATTTT
size: .; V: TRBV7-2; J: TRBJ2-7; D: TRBD2; length: 12; CDR3: CASKGGAYEQYF; DNA: TGTGCCAGCAAGGGAGGGGCCTACGAGCAGTACTTC
size: .; V: TRBV27; J: TRBJ2-1; D: TRBD2; length: 15; CDR3: CASSFSGGVYNEQFF; DNA: TGTGCCAGCAGTTTCTCGGGAGGGGTCTACAATGAGCAGTTCTTC